A selection of T cell receptor beta chains follows, all from one sample in a study of PD-L1 blockade in urothelial cancer. Using immunoSEQ multiplex PCR, the repertoire was profiled, and TCRdb retains in-frame clones only, with some absent. The sample yields around 32,000 clones, about 89% seen once. Here the sequenced sample was PBMCs, taken around atezolizumab (anti-PD-L1) treatment. These receptors all come from a man in his fifties or sixties with urothelial cancer. The CDR3 runs from the conserved cysteine through the conserved F or W. The D gene is left open where the match is weak. Clone size is given for some rows only: seen once, a few or many times, or a class if the clone is expanded.

>.|TRBJ2-7|.|TRBV11-2
CASSLHLGGPYEQYF
TGTGCCAGCAGCTTGCACTTGGGTGGGCCCTACGAGCAGTACTTC
>.|TRBJ2-3|TRBD2|TRBV29-1
CSVTSGTDTQYF
TGCAGCGTTACTAGCGGTACAGATACGCAGTATTTT
>.|TRBJ2-3|.|TRBV28
CATTDYDTQYF
TGTGCCACCACGGACTACGATACGCAGTATTTT
>.|TRBJ2-5|TRBD2|TRBV9
CASSVAHSGGDQETQYF
TGTGCCAGCAGCGTAGCACATAGCGGGGGGGACCAAGAGACCCAGTACTTC
>.|TRBJ1-2|TRBD1|TRBV27
CASSLSPGQGAFGYTF
TGTGCCAGCAGTCTCTCGCCGGGACAGGGGGCTTTTGGCTACACCTTC
>.|TRBJ2-5|.|TRBV30
CAWSRGMPQETQYF
TGTGCCTGGAGTCGGGGGATGCCGCAAGAGACCCAGTACTTC
>.|TRBJ2-7|TRBD1|TRBV6-6
CASSYTPRTGYEQYF
TGTGCCAGCAGTTACACGCCCCGGACAGGGTACGAGCAGTACTTC
>.|TRBJ2-7|TRBD2|TRBV6-4
CASSEAASGIGEQYF
TGTGCCAGCAGTGAAGCTGCTAGCGGGATTGGGGAGCAGTACTTC
>.|TRBJ2-2|TRBD1|TRBV7-9
CASSYRQGAGGELFF
TGTGCCAGCAGTTACCGACAGGGGGCCGGCGGGGAGCTGTTTTTT
>once|TRBJ1-5|.|TRBV30
CACQSSNQPQHF
TGTGCCTGCCAGTCTAGCAATCAGCCCCAGCATTTT
>.|TRBJ2-3|.|TRBV5-6
CASSFLPGGTDTQYF
TGTGCCAGCAGCTTTTTGCCGGGAGGCACAGATACGCAGTATTTT
>.|TRBJ2-7|.|TRBV7-3
CASSLMEGPTYEQYF
TGTGCCAGCAGCTTAATGGAGGGTCCCACCTACGAGCAGTACTTC
>.|TRBJ2-7|.|TRBV27
CASSLYGTQLSPPYEQYF
TGTGCCAGCAGTTTATATGGGACACAGCTTTCCCCTCCCTACGAGCAGTACTTC
>.|TRBJ2-3|.|TRBV19
CASNRGSRGEDTQYF
TGTGCCAGTAACAGAGGATCCAGGGGAGAAGATACGCAGTATTTT
>few|TRBJ1-1|TRBD1|TRBV30
CAWSPWTGNTEAFF
TGTGCCTGGAGTCCATGGACAGGGAACACTGAAGCTTTCTTT
>.|TRBJ1-5|TRBD1|TRBV10-2
CASSNTGGLSNQPQHF
TGCGCCAGCAGCAACACAGGGGGCTTGAGCAATCAGCCCCAGCATTTT
>.|TRBJ1-2|TRBD1|TRBV27
CASSPAGTAYGYTF
TGTGCCAGCTCCCCGGCGGGGACAGCCTATGGCTACACCTTC
>.|TRBJ2-1|TRBD2|TRBV7-6
CASSLGLGAYNEQFF
TGTGCCAGCAGCTTGGGACTAGGGGCCTACAATGAGCAGTTCTTC
>.|TRBJ2-5|TRBD2|TRBV14
CASSPLKRGQETQYF
TGTGCCAGCAGCCCGTTGAAGCGGGGACAAGAGACCCAGTACTTC
>.|TRBJ2-2|.|TRBV11-2
CASSLVITGELFF
TGTGCCAGCAGCTTAGTTATTACCGGGGAGCTGTTTTTT
>.|TRBJ1-6|.|TRBV6-1
CASSEAVYSPLHF
TGTGCCAGCAGTGAAGCCGTTTATTCACCCCTCCACTTT
>.|TRBJ1-1|.|TRBV11-2
CASSLAGQNTEAFF
TGTGCCAGCAGCTTAGCCGGACAGAACACTGAAGCTTTCTTT